This T cell receptor beta chain was identified during a study of beta chain features in type 1 diabetes. The study, taken as a whole, reports: PCR might favor shorter templates, equally in patients and controls. Researchers report that Type 1 diabetes patients had moderately but significantly shorter TCRB CDR3s across all four CD4+ subsets.

Comment on this clone: The antigen is unknown.

CDR1 SEHNR and CDR2 FQNEAQ come from the germline V gene (reference sequence). This CDR3 contains 15 residues. J was trimmed by 6 bases and V by 4 bases; bases with no gene match: 8. Reverse transcribing all isolated RNA meant expressed TCRB transcripts were sequenced. Regulatory, naive and central memory T cell samples averaged approximately 3.8 million reads. Method: immunoSEQ multiplex PCR; TCRdb's copy keeps in-frame clones and lacks some. The table shows approximately 600,000 clones, with around an eighth occurring only once. Material: naive CD4+ T cells from blood. V is TRBV7-9 and J is TRBJ2-1; 8 bases are shared with TRBD2. This receptor was obtained from a man aged 30 to 39 with type 1 diabetes. CDR3 sequence (DNA): TGTGCCAGCAGCTCCCGGGGGGGCACGGCCAATGAGCAGTTCTTC. It codes for CASSSRGGTANEQFF.